Listed below are T cell receptor beta chains from one sample, sequenced in a study of CD8 T cells in ankylosing spondylitis. TCRdb independently ran MiXCR on the 5' RACE reads; one entry per CDR3 protein. The sample records some 340,000 distinct CDR3 sequences, under 15% being singletons. The sequencing input was blood, either unsorted or a sorted T cell fraction (not recorded which). The source is a male donor with ankylosing spondylitis or in good health (not recorded which). Both conserved end residues are part of each CDR3. The D gene is left open where the match is weak. Only some rows state a clone size, as once, few, many or a class for expanded clones.

v_gene	j_gene	d_gene	abundance	CDR3aa	CDR3nt
TRBV4-1	TRBJ2-1	TRBD1	few	CASSQVGRGLNNEQFF	TGCGCCAGCAGCCAAGTAGGCAGGGGGTTAAACAATGAGCAGTTCTTC
TRBV4-2	TRBJ2-1	TRBD2	few	CASSLLSPSGTHNEQFF	TGTGCCAGCAGCCTACTCTCCCCTAGCGGCACCCACAATGAGCAGTTCTTC
TRBV5-1	TRBJ2-1	TRBD1	.	CASSRDGGDREINEQFF	TGCGCCAGCAGCCGGGATGGGGGGGACAGGGAGATCAATGAGCAGTTCTTC
TRBV29-1	TRBJ2-7	.	many	CSGGTGSNEQYF	TGCAGCGGGGGCACAGGGTCCAACGAGCAGTACTTC
TRBV4-2	TRBJ2-5	.	few	CASSLLGGETQYF	TGTGCCAGCAGCCTCCTGGGGGGAGAGACCCAGTACTTC
TRBV12-5	TRBJ2-5	.	few	CASMGPGETQYF	TGTGCTAGTATGGGGCCGGGAGAGACCCAGTACTTC
TRBV20-1	TRBJ2-7	.	.	CSVRTESYEQYF	TGCAGTGTTCGGACTGAAAGCTACGAGCAGTACTTC
TRBV5-1	TRBJ1-2	.	once	CASSFIAGSGGYTF	TGCGCCAGCAGCTTCATTGCAGGGTCGGGTGGCTACACCTTC
TRBV4-2	TRBJ1-6	.	many	CASSQDKVSPLHF	TGTGCCAGCAGCCAAGACAAGGTTTCACCCCTCCACTTT
TRBV5-1	TRBJ2-1	.	few	CASSFDWSSYNEQFF	TGCGCCAGCAGCTTCGACTGGAGCTCCTACAATGAGCAGTTCTTC
TRBV5-1	TRBJ2-1	TRBD1	.	CASSFETGNGNEQFF	TGCGCCAGCAGCTTTGAGACAGGGAATGGAAATGAGCAGTTCTTC
TRBV20-1	TRBJ1-2	TRBD1	.	CSAARTGSNGYTF	TGCAGTGCTGCCAGGACAGGGTCGAATGGCTACACCTTC
TRBV12-3/TRBV12-4	TRBJ1-1	TRBD1	.	CASSRLGQGGTEAFF	TGTGCCAGCAGTCGCCTAGGACAGGGTGGAACTGAAGCTTTCTTT
TRBV5-1	TRBJ2-1	TRBD1	.	CASTTGGGGAYNEQFF	TGCGCCAGCACCACAGGGGGTGGAGGCGCTTACAATGAGCAGTTCTTC
TRBV15	TRBJ2-1	TRBD1	few	CATSEPLDRGPYNEQFF	TGTGCCACCAGCGAGCCCTTGGACAGGGGGCCTTACAATGAGCAGTTCTTC
TRBV11-2	TRBJ2-2	TRBD1	few	CASSSTGTGNTGELFF	TGTGCCAGCAGCTCCACCGGGACAGGGAACACCGGGGAGCTGTTTTTT
TRBV3-1	TRBJ2-6	.	few	CASSQVRLSGANVLTF	TGTGCCAGCAGCCAAGTCCGACTCTCTGGGGCCAACGTCCTGACTTTC
TRBV5-1	TRBJ2-5	TRBD2	.	CASSDAGLAAQETQYF	TGCGCCAGCAGCGATGCTGGACTAGCGGCCCAAGAGACCCAGTACTTC
TRBV6-5	TRBJ2-7	TRBD2	few	CASSYGSSGTYEQYF	TGTGCCAGCAGTTACGGATCTAGCGGGACCTACGAGCAGTACTTC
TRBV4-1	TRBJ2-7	TRBD2	.	CASSHPKAGPTVEQYF	TGCGCCAGCAGCCACCCAAAAGCGGGGCCTACGGTAGAGCAGTACTTC
TRBV12-3/TRBV12-4	TRBJ1-1	TRBD1	many	CASSFGTEKAFF	TGTGCCAGCAGTTTCGGGACAGAAAAAGCTTTCTTT